This TCR beta chain was recovered during a study of PD-L1 blockade in urothelial cancer (dated by TCRdb to 2015 to 2018). Notes on the research overall: All patients started therapy in about 2014 and received atezolizumab 1,200 mg intravenously every 3 weeks. Whole exome sequencing and RNA sequencing of pretreatment tumors were performed alongside TCR sequencing in the same patients. Blood samples were analyzed at two time points: 3 weeks after treatment start (second dose) and 6 weeks after treatment start. Progression-free survival longer than 6 months counted as durable clinical benefit, and TCR features were additionally tested against both progression-free and overall survival. An ECOG performance status of 0 or 1 was recorded for the patients, and 0 to 3 prior chemotherapy regimens had been received by the patients. About 85% of the roughly 29 patients were males with bladder-origin urothelial cancer, and about 65% of the roughly 30 reported a prior smoking history. An exploratory multi-omic analysis was conducted of the somatic, immune and clinical correlates of response to PD-L1 blockade with atezolizumab in urothelial cancer. TCR sequencing covered pretreatment tumor samples and matched, serially collected peripheral blood taken before and after atezolizumab treatment. Under 10 patients achieved durable clinical benefit and 15 to 20 did not. Pretreatment blood TCR-seq was available for twenty-nine patients, at least one posttreatment blood collection was obtained for around 25 patients, and tumor TCR-seq was available for around 25 patients. A median of about 150,000 T cells and 80,000 or so unique TCRs was obtained from blood samples, and a median clonality of approximately 0.086 was observed. The study at large found these results: Patients with durable benefit showed greater expansion of tumor-associated TCR clones in peripheral blood 3 weeks after starting treatment (n ≈ 23, p = 0.022). A pretreatment peripheral blood TCR clonality below the median was linked to improved progression-free and overall survival. Because the sample size was small (n ≈ 30) and many of the analyses were exploratory, the results are meant to be hypothesis-generating.

As to this clone: No cognate antigen has been identified for it. No base qualities exist here, and no much larger clone lies one base off it. Other DNA sequences from this sample encode an identical CDR3 as well.

Synthetic TCR analog templates were spiked into each PCR so that absolute template abundance could be estimated from read counts. The immunoSEQ assay used bias-controlled V and J gene primers to amplify TCRbeta CDR3 regions from genomic DNA. Rearranged TCRbeta segments were sequenced at approximately 20X coverage. The authors' pipeline ran thus. Sequencing errors were corrected by clustering and CDR3s were annotated against IMGT to assign V, D and J genes. Downstream analyses used only productive TCRbeta rearrangements and left out out-of-frame or stop-codon sequences. Clonality was calculated as one minus the Shannon entropy normalized by the log of the number of unique productive sequences. Clones differing between time points or between blood and tumor were identified using Fisher's exact test with Benjamini-Hochberg correction, with an adjusted p below 0.01 applied as the threshold. What TCRdb holds here is the immuneACCESS table cut down to in-frame rearrangements. Part of the clones is not present; checked against another copy, under half of the missing clones reflect an unresolved V gene, and the others are unexplained. For V, J and clone size, that table is used; D and trimming come from the DNA. In this sample the table shows 45,000 to 50,000 clones, 82% of which occur a single time. The ten largest make up about 1.7% of the sample.

In light of the paper, this sample's time point label describes: pretreatment peripheral blood. The cohort comprised 30 or so patients with locally advanced or metastatic urothelial carcinoma treated at Memorial Sloan Kettering on a trial protocol. Peripheral blood mononuclear cells were collected from each patient pretreatment and during treatment, giving between 1 and 8 total time points per patient. The Qiagen DNeasy Blood extraction kit was used to purify genomic DNA from total PBMCs and tumor samples. PBMCs were collected pretreatment and during treatment, and were isolated and stored as previously described. Taken from the germline V gene, the CDR1 and CDR2 loops are MGHRA and YSYEKL. From cysteine to phenylalanine, the CDR3 is 16 amino acids long. The CDR3 DNA has 48 bases and is translated from base 1. V loses 3 bases at its end and J loses 9 bases; junction bases beyond the gene matches: 9.

The sample consisted of PBMCs, taken around atezolizumab (anti-PD-L1) treatment. The rearranged chain carries TRBV4-1 and TRBJ1-6, with TRBD1 matching 9 junction bases. The origin of this receptor is a man aged 45-60 years with urothelial cancer. CDR3 protein: CASSQGQGYGASPLHF. The DNA reads TGCGCCAGCAGCCAGGGACAGGGTTACGGTGCTTCACCCCTCCACTTT.